Below are 7 T cell receptor beta chains sequenced from a single sample in a study of shared clonotypes between healthy human individuals. Data came from immunoSEQ multiplex PCR; TCRdb stores just in-frame clones and leaves some out. Seen here are about 2,100,000 clones, approximately 94% observed once, and the top ten hold approximately 1.7%. Naive CD8 populations comprised CD45RO-negative cells positively selected for CCR7, excluding terminally differentiated effector memory CD45RA+ cells. Sequencing used naive CD8+ T cells from PBMCs. These receptors came from a young man in good health. Some clones in this sample may be carry-over from other donors' samples.

The J gene is TRBJ2-3, the V gene TRBV19; tentative D call: TRBD1 (5 bases). The germline V gene has CDR1 LNHDA and CDR2 SQIVND (reference sequence). V was trimmed by 6 bases and J by 4 bases, leaving 14 bases between them. The CDR3 extends over 14 amino acids. The CDR3 loop is CASSLLTAPDTQYF. In DNA, the CDR3 is TGTGCCAGTAGCCTACTGACAGCGCCAGATACGCAGTATTTT.

The chain uses TRBV7-6 and TRBJ2-3; D is unclear. The CDR3 consists of 13 residues. Deletions cut 4 bases from V and 1 base from J, with 6 bases between. CDR1 and CDR2 from the germline V gene are SGHVS and FNYEAQ. CDR3: CASSSRRTDTQYF. Written as DNA, the CDR3 is TGTGCCAGCAGCTCCCGCCGCACAGATACGCAGTATTTT.

This chain uses TRBV27 with TRBJ2-3; 9 bases are shared with TRBD1. The CDR3 has 16 amino acids. V gave up 3 bases and J gave up 2 bases; unmatched junction bases: 6. Germline CDR1 and CDR2: MNHEY and SMNVEV (reference sequence). The CDR3 is CASSFGTGWDTDTQYF. CDR3 DNA: TGTGCCAGCAGTTTCGGGACAGGGTGGGACACAGATACGCAGTATTTT.

The genes are TRBV11-3 and TRBJ2-1; D is unclear. Germline V lookup: CDR1 SGHNT, CDR2 YENEEA. Trimming stripped 5 bases from V and 8 bases from J, with 16 bases between. This CDR3 is built from 14 residues. The CDR3 spells CASSQSDQNDEQFF. The CDR3 DNA is TGTGCCAGCAGCCAATCCGACCAGAACGATGAGCAGTTCTTC. The full variable domain, rest sourced from reference TRBV11-3 and TRBJ2-1, is EAGVVQSPRYKIIEKKQPVAFWCNPISGHNTLYWYLQNLGQGPELLIRYENEEAVDDSQLPKDRFSAERLKGVDSTLKIQPAELGDSAVYLCASSQSDQNDEQFFGPGTRLTVL.

The V call is TRBV9, the J call TRBJ2-3; no definite D call. Germline V gene lookup returns CDR1 SGDLS and CDR2 YYNGEE. The CDR3 consists of 14 residues. V dropped 6 bases and J dropped 0 bases, with 11 bases sitting between them. The CDR3: CASNQGGSTDTQYF. CDR3 DNA: TGTGCCAGCAACCAAGGCGGTAGCACAGATACGCAGTATTTT.

For this clone: This CDR3 is also generated by other DNA sequences in the sample. The chain combines TRBV27 with TRBJ2-7; TRBD2 matches 7 bases. Trimming cost V 0 bases and J 1 base; bases outside gene matches: 0. The CDR3 runs to 14 residues. Germline V lookup: CDR1 MNHEY, CDR2 SMNVEV (reference sequence). The DNA for the CDR3 is TGTGCCAGCAGTTTATCGGGGGGGTCCTACGAGCAGTACTTC. Translation: CASSLSGGSYEQYF.

The chain uses TRBV5-5 and TRBJ1-1; D gene ambiguous. V was pared by 0 bases and J by 1 base, with 7 bases between. This CDR3 is built from 14 residues. The germline V gene has CDR1 SGHKS and CDR2 YYEKEE (reference sequence). Here the CDR3 reads CASSLEGRNTEAFF. The CDR3 bases are TGTGCCAGCAGCTTGGAAGGGCGGAACACTGAAGCTTTCTTT.